The rows below give T cell receptor beta chains drawn from one sample of a study of graft-versus-host responses after intestinal transplantation. Generated by immunoSEQ multiplex PCR, the TCRdb table keeps only in-frame clones and is missing some. The profile covers about 20,000 clones, with 86% appearing a single time and roughly 10% taken by the ten largest. Here the sequenced sample was PBMCs, taken less than 240 days after intestinal transplant. All receptors come from a human patient who received an intestinal transplant, so some T cells may come from the graft donor. Both conserved end residues are part of each CDR3. A D gene is named only where the DNA matches it firmly. Size values are once, few and many counts, or a class for expanded clones, and some rows have none.

D gene	clone size	J gene	V gene	CDR3 protein	CDR3 DNA
TRBD1	NA	TRBJ1-6	TRBV27	CASSLGTASPLHF	TGTGCCAGCAGTCTGGGGACAGCCTCACCCCTCCACTTT
NA	NA	TRBJ2-6	TRBV10-1	CASSESIPGGVGANVLTF	TGCGCCAGCAGTGAGTCGATTCCGGGCGGTGTCGGGGCCAACGTCCTGACTTTC
NA	NA	TRBJ2-1	TRBV9	CASSSGHYNEQFF	TGTGCCAGCAGCTCGGGACATTACAATGAGCAGTTCTTC
NA	NA	TRBJ2-3	TRBV6-1	CASTSGTFTDTQYF	TGTGCCAGCACTTCTGGGACCTTCACAGATACGCAGTATTTT
TRBD2	NA	TRBJ2-5	TRBV5-4	CASSLAAGEETQYF	TGTGCCAGCAGCTTGGCCGCGGGGGAAGAGACCCAGTACTTC
TRBD2	NA	TRBJ2-5	TRBV18	CASSPPTGGALRTQYF	TGTGCCAGCTCACCACCGACGGGGGGGGCGCTTCGGACCCAGTACTTC
NA	NA	TRBJ1-2	TRBV6-4	CASHQGQNYGYTF	TGTGCCTCACATCAGGGACAAAACTATGGCTACACCTTC
NA	NA	TRBJ1-1	TRBV10-2	CASSDVGITEAFF	TGCGCCAGCAGTGACGTTGGGATCACTGAAGCTTTCTTT
TRBD2	NA	TRBJ2-3	TRBV5-1	CASSSTSGADTQYF	TGCGCCAGCAGCTCGACTAGCGGGGCAGATACGCAGTATTTT
TRBD1	few	TRBJ1-1	TRBV9	CASSPWDRANTEAFF	TGTGCCAGCAGCCCTTGGGACAGGGCGAACACTGAAGCTTTCTTT
NA	NA	TRBJ2-4	TRBV7-5	CVRSLDEGGLNIQYF	TGTGTCAGAAGCTTAGACGAGGGGGGGCTGAACATTCAGTACTTC
TRBD1	NA	TRBJ2-1	TRBV18	CASRGTGSYNEQFF	TGTGCCAGCCGCGGGACAGGCTCCTACAATGAGCAGTTCTTC
TRBD1	NA	TRBJ2-1	TRBV9	CASSTGGNEQFF	TGTGCCAGCAGCACAGGGGGAAATGAGCAGTTCTTC
TRBD2	NA	TRBJ2-1	TRBV30	CAWSGTSGNEQFF	TGTGCCTGGAGTGGGACTAGCGGGAATGAGCAGTTCTTC
TRBD2	NA	TRBJ2-2	TRBV28	CASSPWTSGGARNTGELFF	TGTGCCAGCAGTCCCTGGACTAGCGGGGGGGCGAGGAACACCGGGGAGCTGTTTTTT
NA	NA	TRBJ1-4	TRBV27	CASGLGGGLAENEKLFF	TGTGCCAGCGGCCTAGGAGGGGGATTGGCCGAGAATGAAAAACTGTTTTTT
NA	NA	TRBJ1-2	TRBV4-1	CASSQGGDINPSLDGYTF	TGCGCCAGCAGCCAAGGCGGCGACATTAACCCCTCTCTGGATGGCTACACCTTC
NA	NA	TRBJ1-2	TRBV5-5	CASSFQDSYGYTF	TGTGCCAGCAGCTTCCAAGACAGTTATGGCTACACCTTC
NA	few	TRBJ2-1	TRBV2	CASRPEGREQFF	TGTGCCAGCAGGCCAGAGGGGCGCGAGCAGTTCTTC
TRBD2	once	TRBJ2-1	TRBV2	CASSEVGGAGNEQFF	TGTGCCAGCAGTGAAGTCGGGGGGGCTGGTAATGAGCAGTTCTTC
NA	NA	TRBJ2-7	TRBV6-6	CASSYSNIAAEYEQYF	TGTGCCAGCAGTTACTCGAATATCGCAGCGGAATACGAGCAGTACTTC
NA	NA	TRBJ2-4	TRBV2	CASRAGAKNIQYF	TGTGCCAGCAGAGCGGGAGCCAAAAACATTCAGTACTTC
TRBD1	once	TRBJ1-2	TRBV6-1	CASTDRGDYGYTF	TGTGCCAGCACCGACAGGGGGGACTATGGCTACACCTTC
TRBD1	NA	TRBJ2-1	TRBV7-9	CASSLVPPGQKNYNEQFF	TGTGCCAGCAGCTTAGTACCGCCGGGACAGAAAAACTACAATGAGCAGTTCTTC
NA	NA	TRBJ2-1	TRBV5-6	CASSPTSTSSEQFF	TGTGCCAGCAGCCCGACTTCGACGTCGAGTGAGCAGTTCTTC
TRBD2	NA	TRBJ2-7	TRBV4-1	CASSQGTSGVYEQYF	TGCGCCAGCAGCCAAGGGACTAGCGGAGTCTACGAGCAGTACTTC
TRBD2	NA	TRBJ2-5	TRBV12-5	CASGLGLAGEQYF	TGTGCTAGTGGTTTGGGTTTAGCGGGGGAGCAGTACTTC
NA	NA	TRBJ1-6	TRBV7-3	CASSSGNSPLHF	TGTGCCAGCAGCTCGGGAAATTCACCCCTCCACTTT
NA	NA	TRBJ2-2	TRBV6-1	CASSEAGAGELFF	TGTGCCAGCAGTGAAGCCGGCGCCGGGGAGCTGTTTTTT
NA	NA	TRBJ1-1	TRBV4-2	CASSQDPLNTEAFF	TGTGCCAGCAGCCAAGACCCTTTGAACACTGAAGCTTTCTTT
TRBD1	NA	TRBJ2-3	TRBV5-6	CASSHLKTGLSTDTQYF	TGTGCCAGCAGCCACCTTAAGACAGGGTTGAGCACAGATACGCAGTATTTT
TRBD1	NA	TRBJ2-5	TRBV7-3	CASSPSHRGQETQYF	TGTGCCAGCAGCCCTTCTCACAGGGGCCAAGAGACCCAGTACTTC
NA	NA	TRBJ2-1	TRBV7-6	CASSSTPTPGVGEQFF	TGTGCCAGCAGCTCCACTCCCACGCCTGGGGTGGGTGAGCAGTTCTTC
TRBD2	once	TRBJ2-1	TRBV6-4	CASSGLAGGNEQFF	TGTGCCAGCAGTGGACTAGCGGGGGGCAATGAGCAGTTCTTC
NA	once	TRBJ1-6	TRBV6-4	CASSEGQGGSPLHF	TGTGCCAGCAGTGAGGGGCAGGGAGGTTCACCCCTCCACTTT
NA	NA	TRBJ1-6	TRBV11-2	CASSLRAYSYNSPLHF	TGTGCCAGCAGCCTGAGGGCCTACTCCTATAATTCACCCCTCCACTTT
NA	NA	TRBJ1-1	TRBV5-1	CASSFWDERAEAFF	TGCGCCAGCAGCTTTTGGGATGAGAGGGCTGAAGCTTTCTTT
NA	NA	TRBJ2-7	TRBV4-1	CASSQDHSGTYEQYF	TGCGCCAGCAGCCAAGACCACTCAGGAACATACGAGCAGTACTTC
TRBD1	NA	TRBJ2-5	TRBV18	CASSPTGDSHLRETQYF	TGTGCCAGCTCACCTACTGGGGACAGCCACCTTCGAGAGACCCAGTACTTC
TRBD2	NA	TRBJ2-1	TRBV19	CASSPRGEDEQFF	TGTGCCAGTAGTCCCCGGGGGGAGGATGAGCAGTTCTTC
NA	NA	TRBJ2-7	TRBV18	CASSPTSGTTYEQYF	TGTGCCAGCTCACCAACCTCTGGGACAACCTACGAGCAGTACTTC
NA	NA	TRBJ2-3	TRBV12-5	CASGLVPSTDTQYF	TGTGCTAGTGGTTTGGTTCCTAGCACAGATACGCAGTATTTT
TRBD1	NA	TRBJ1-4	TRBV19	CASVRGRDRENEKLFF	TGTGCCTCCGTCCGAGGTCGGGACAGGGAAAATGAAAAACTGTTTTTT
NA	NA	TRBJ2-5	TRBV21-1	CASSMTRRGGPPETQYF	TGTGCCAGCAGCATGACCAGGCGGGGGGGCCCTCCAGAGACCCAGTACTTC
NA	NA	TRBJ1-1	TRBV11-2	CASSGHENTEAFF	TGTGCCAGCAGCGGGCATGAGAACACTGAAGCTTTCTTT
NA	few	TRBJ1-5	TRBV6-1	CASSTGSIWNQPQHF	TGTGCCAGCAGCACAGGGTCAATATGGAATCAGCCCCAGCATTTT
TRBD2	NA	TRBJ2-2	TRBV7-9	CASSLPTSPTGELFF	TGTGCCAGCAGCTTACCGACTAGCCCCACCGGGGAGCTGTTTTTT
NA	NA	TRBJ2-2	TRBV5-1	CASSWAGANTGELFF	TGCGCCAGCAGCTGGGCAGGAGCGAACACCGGGGAGCTGTTTTTT
NA	NA	TRBJ1-6	TRBV5-1	CASSLERGTISPLHF	TGCGCCAGCAGCTTAGAAAGAGGGACAATCTCACCCCTCCACTTT